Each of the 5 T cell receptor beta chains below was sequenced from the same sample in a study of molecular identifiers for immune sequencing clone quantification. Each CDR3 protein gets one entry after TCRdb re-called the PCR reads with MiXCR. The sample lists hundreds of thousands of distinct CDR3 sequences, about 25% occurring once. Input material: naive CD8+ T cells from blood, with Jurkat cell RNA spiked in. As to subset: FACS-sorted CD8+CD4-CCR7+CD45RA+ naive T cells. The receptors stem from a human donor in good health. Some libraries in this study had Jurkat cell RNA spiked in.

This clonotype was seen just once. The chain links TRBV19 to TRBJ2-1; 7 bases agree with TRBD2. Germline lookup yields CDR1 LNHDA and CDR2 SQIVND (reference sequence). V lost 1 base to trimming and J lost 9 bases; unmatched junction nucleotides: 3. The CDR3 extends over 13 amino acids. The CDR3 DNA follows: TGTGCCAGTAGTATAGCTAAGCGGGGTGAGCAGTTCTTC. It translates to CASSIAKRGEQFF. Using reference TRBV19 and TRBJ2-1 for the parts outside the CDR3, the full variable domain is DGGITQSPKYLFRKEGQNVTLSCEQNLNHDAMYWYRQDPGQGLRLIYYSQIVNDFQKGDIAEGYSVSREKKESFPLTVTSAQKNPTAFYLCASSIAKRGEQFFGPGTRLTVL.

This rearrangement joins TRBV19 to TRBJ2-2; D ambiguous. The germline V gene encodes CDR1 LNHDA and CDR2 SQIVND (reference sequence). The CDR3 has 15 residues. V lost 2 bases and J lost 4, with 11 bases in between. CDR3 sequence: CASSILGTSTGELFF. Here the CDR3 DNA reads TGTGCCAGTAGTATACTCGGCACCTCCACCGGGGAGCTGTTTTTT.

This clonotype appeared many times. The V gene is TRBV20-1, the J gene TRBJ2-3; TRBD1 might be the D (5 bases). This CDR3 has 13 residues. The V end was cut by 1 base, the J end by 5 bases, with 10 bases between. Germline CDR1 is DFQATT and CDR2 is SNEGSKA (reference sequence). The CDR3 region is CSARGQLGDTQYF. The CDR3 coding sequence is TGCAGTGCTAGAGGACAGCTGGGAGATACGCAGTATTTT.

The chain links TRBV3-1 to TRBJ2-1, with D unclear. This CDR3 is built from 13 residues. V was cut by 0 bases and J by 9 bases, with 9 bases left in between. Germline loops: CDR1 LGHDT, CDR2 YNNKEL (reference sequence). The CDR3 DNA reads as TGTGCCAGCAGCCAAGATGAGTCGGTTGAGCAGTTCTTC. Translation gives CASSQDESVEQFF.

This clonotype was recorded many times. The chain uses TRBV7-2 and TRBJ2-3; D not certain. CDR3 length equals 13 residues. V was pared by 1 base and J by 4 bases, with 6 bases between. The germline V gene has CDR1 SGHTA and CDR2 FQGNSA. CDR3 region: CASSLDTSDTQYF. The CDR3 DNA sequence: TGTGCCAGCAGCTTAGACACGTCAGATACGCAGTATTTT.